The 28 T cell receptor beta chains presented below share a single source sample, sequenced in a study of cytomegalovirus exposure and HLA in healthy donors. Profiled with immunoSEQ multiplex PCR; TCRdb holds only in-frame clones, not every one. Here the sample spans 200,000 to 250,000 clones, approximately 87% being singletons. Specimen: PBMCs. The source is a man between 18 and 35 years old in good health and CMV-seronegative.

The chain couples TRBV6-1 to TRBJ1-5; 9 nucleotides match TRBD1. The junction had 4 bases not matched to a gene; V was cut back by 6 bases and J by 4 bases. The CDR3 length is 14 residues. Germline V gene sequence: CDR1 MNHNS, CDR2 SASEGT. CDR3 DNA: TGTGCCAGCAGGACACAGGGGGCGAATCAGCCCCAGCATTTT. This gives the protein CASRTQGANQPQHF.

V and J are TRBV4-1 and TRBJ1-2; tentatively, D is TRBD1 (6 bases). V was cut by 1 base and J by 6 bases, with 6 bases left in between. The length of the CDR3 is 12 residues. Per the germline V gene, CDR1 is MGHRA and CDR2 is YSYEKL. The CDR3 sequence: CASSQAGDGYTF. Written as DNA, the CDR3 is TGCGCCAGCAGCCAAGCAGGGGATGGCTACACCTTC.

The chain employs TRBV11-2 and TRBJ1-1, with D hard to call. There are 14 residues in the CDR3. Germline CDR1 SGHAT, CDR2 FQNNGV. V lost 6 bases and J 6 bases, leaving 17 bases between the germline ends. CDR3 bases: TGTGCCAGCAGGGCTATGGGGTCGGAGGCTGAAGCTTTCTTT. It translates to CASRAMGSEAEAFF. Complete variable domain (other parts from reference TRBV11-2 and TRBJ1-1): EAGVAQSPRYKIIEKRQSVAFWCNPISGHATLYWYQQILGQGPKLLIQFQNNGVVDDSQLPKDRFSAERLKGVDSTLKIQPAKLEDSAVYLCASRAMGSEAEAFFGQGTRLTVV.

CDR3 in amino acids: CASSLWAGQGAYEQYF. CDR3 bases: TGTGCCAGCAGTTTATGGGCAGGACAGGGGGCGTACGAGCAGTACTTC. The chain uses TRBV28 and TRBJ2-7; TRBD1 matches at 11 bases. CDR1 MDHEN and CDR2 SYDVKM come from the germline V gene. CDR3 length: 16 residues. Trimming cost V 0 bases and J 4 bases; bases outside gene matches: 5. The full variable domain, in which reference TRBV28 and TRBJ2-7 provide the parts outside the CDR3, is DVKVTQSSRYLVKRTGEKVFLECVQDMDHENMFWYRQDPGLGLRLIYFSYDVKMKEKGDIPEGYSVSREKKERFSLILESASTNQTSMYLCASSLWAGQGAYEQYFGPGTRLTVT.

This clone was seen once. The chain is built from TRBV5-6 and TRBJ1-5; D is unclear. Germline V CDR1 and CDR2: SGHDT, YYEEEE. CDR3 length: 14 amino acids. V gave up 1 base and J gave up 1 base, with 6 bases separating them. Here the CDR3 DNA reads TGTGCCAGCAGCTTGTCGGGGAGCAATCAGCCCCAGCATTTT. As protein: CASSLSGSNQPQHF. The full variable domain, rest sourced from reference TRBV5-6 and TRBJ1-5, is DAGVTQSPTHLIKTRGQQVTLRCSPKSGHDTVSWYQQALGQGPQFIFQYYEEEERQRGNFPDRFSGHQFPNYSSELNVNALLLGDSALYLCASSLSGSNQPQHFGDGTRLSIL.

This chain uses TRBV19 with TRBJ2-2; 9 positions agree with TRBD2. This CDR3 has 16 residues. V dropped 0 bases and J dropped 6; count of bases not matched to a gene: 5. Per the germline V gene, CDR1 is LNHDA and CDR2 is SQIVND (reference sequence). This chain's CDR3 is CASSIDAGLASGELFF. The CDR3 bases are TGTGCCAGTAGTATAGATGCGGGACTAGCCTCCGGGGAGCTGTTTTTT.

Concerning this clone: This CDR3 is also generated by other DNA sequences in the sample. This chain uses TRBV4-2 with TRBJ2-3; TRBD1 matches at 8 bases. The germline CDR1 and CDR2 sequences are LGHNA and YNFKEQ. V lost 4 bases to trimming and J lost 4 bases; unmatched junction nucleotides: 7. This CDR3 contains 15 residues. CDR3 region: CASSPPGQGADTQYF. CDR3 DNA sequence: TGTGCCAGCAGCCCCCCCGGACAGGGCGCAGATACGCAGTATTTT.

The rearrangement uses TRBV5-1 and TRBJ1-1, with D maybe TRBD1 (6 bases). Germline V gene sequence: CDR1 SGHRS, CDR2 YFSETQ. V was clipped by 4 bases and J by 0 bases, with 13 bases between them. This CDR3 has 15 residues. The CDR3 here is CASSLATGMNTEAFF. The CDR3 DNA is TGCGCCAGCAGCCTAGCCACAGGGATGAACACTGAAGCTTTCTTT.

In nucleotides, the CDR3 is TGTGCCAGCAGTGGACAGGGGGCTCAGGAGACCCAGTACTTC. This encodes CASSGQGAQETQYF. The genes are TRBV2 and TRBJ2-5; TRBD1 agrees at 10 bases. V lost 4 bases, J lost 5 bases, and 4 bases stayed unmatched. The germline V gene has CDR1 SNHLY and CDR2 FYNNEI. This CDR3 is built from 14 residues.

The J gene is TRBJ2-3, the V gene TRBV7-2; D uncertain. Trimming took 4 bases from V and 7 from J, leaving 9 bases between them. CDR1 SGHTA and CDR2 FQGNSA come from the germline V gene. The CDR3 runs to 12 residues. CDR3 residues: CASSSSGYTQYF. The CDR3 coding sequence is TGTGCCAGCAGCTCCAGTGGCTATACGCAGTATTTT.

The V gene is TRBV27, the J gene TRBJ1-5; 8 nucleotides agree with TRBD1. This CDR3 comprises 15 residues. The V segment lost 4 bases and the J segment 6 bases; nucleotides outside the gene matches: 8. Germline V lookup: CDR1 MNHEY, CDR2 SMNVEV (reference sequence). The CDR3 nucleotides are TGTGCCAGCAGTTCACGGACAGGGTATGGTCAGCCCCAGCATTTT. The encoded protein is CASSSRTGYGQPQHF.

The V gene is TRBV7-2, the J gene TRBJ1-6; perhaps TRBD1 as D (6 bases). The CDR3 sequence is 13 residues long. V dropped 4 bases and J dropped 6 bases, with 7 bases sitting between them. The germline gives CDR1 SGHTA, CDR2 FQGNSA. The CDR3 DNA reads TGTGCCAGCAGCTCGGACAGTAATTCACCCCTCCACTTT. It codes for CASSSDSNSPLHF.

This chain's CDR3 is CASSYSGQGHEQYF. CDR3 bases: TGTGCCAGCAGTTACTCGGGACAGGGACACGAGCAGTACTTC. The V call is TRBV6-5, the J call TRBJ2-7; the match to TRBD1 covers 9 bases. Germline V gene sequence: CDR1 MNHEY, CDR2 SVGAGI. V was pared by 0 bases and J by 5 bases, with 2 bases of the junction left unmatched. This CDR3 region has 14 residues.

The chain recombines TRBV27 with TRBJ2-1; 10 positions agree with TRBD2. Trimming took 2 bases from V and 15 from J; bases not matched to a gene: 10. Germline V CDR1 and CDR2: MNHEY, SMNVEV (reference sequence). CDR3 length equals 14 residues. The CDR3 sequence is CASSLRPSGRGRFF. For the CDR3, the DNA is TGTGCCAGCAGTTTACGGCCTAGCGGGAGAGGGCGGTTCTTC.

CDR3 sequence: CASSLAGGPGELFF. The CDR3 coding sequence is TGTGCCAGCAGCTTAGCGGGGGGGCCCGGGGAGCTGTTTTTT. V is TRBV7-9 and J is TRBJ2-2; TRBD2 is a possible D gene (7 bases). Germline V gene data show CDR1 as SEHNR and CDR2 as FQNEAQ (reference sequence). The CDR3 spans 14 residues. V lost 0 bases to trimming and J lost 6 bases, with 8 bases between them.

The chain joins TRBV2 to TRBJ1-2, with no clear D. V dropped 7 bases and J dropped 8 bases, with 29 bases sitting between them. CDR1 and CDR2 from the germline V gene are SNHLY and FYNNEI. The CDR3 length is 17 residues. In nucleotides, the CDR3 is TGTGCCAGCAAGGAGGGTGTCTTCGGGAGCGCGAGAGGGGGCTACACCTTC. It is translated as CASKEGVFGSARGGYTF.

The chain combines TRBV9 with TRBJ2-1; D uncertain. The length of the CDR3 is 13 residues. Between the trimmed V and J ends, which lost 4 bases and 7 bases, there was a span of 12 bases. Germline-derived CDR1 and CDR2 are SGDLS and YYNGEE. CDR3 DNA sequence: TGTGCCAGCAGCCTAACCTCAAAGAATGAGCAGTTCTTC. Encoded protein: CASSLTSKNEQFF.

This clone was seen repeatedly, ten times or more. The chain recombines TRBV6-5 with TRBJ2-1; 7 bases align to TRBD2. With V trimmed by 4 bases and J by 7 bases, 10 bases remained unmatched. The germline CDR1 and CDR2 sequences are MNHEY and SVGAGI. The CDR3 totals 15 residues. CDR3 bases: TGTGCCAGCAGTTTCCGACTAGCCGAGGGGAATGAGCAGTTCTTC. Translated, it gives CASSFRLAEGNEQFF.

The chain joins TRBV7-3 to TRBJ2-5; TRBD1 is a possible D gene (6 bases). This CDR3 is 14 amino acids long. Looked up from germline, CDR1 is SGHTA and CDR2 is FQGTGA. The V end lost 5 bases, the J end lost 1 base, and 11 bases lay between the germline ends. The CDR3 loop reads CASSPTGLQETQYF. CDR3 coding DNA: TGTGCCAGCAGCCCAACAGGGCTCCAAGAGACCCAGTACTTC. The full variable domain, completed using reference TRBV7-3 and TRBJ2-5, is GAGVSQTPSNKVTEKGKYVELRCDPISGHTALYWYRQSLGQGPEFLIYFQGTGAADDSGLPNDRFFAVRPEGSVSTLKIQRTERGDSAVYLCASSPTGLQETQYFGPGTRLLVL.

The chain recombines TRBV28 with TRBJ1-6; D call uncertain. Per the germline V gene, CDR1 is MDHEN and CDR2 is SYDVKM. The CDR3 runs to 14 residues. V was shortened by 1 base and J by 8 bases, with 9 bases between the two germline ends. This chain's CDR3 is CASSLSRNYSPLHF. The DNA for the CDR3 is TGTGCCAGCAGTTTATCGCGGAACTATTCACCCCTCCACTTT.

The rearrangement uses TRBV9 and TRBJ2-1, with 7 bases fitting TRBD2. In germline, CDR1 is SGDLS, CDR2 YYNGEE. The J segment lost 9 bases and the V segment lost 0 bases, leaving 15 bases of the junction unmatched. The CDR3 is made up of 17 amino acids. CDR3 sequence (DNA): TGTGCCAGCAGCGTAGGTAGGGCGGGAGCGGCTAATACTGAGCAGTTCTTC. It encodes CASSVGRAGAANTEQFF.

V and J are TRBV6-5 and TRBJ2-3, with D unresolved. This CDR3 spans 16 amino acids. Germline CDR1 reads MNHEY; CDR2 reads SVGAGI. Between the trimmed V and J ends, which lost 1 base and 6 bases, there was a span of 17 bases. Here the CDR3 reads CASSYWPGASYDTQYF. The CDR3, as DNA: TGTGCCAGCAGTTACTGGCCAGGCGCCTCATATGATACGCAGTATTTT.

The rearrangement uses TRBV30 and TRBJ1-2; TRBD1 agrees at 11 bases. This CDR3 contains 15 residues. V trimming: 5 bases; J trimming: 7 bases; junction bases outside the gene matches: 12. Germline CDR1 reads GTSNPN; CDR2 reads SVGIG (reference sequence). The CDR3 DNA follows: TGTGCCTGGCATTTTCCGGGACAGGGGGTTCCTGGCTACACCTTC. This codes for CAWHFPGQGVPGYTF.

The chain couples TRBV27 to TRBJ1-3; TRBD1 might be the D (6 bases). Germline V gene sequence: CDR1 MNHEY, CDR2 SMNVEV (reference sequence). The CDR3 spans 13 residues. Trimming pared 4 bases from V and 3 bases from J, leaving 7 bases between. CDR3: CASSWGRGNTIYF. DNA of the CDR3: TGTGCCAGCAGTTGGGGGCGTGGAAACACCATATATTTT.

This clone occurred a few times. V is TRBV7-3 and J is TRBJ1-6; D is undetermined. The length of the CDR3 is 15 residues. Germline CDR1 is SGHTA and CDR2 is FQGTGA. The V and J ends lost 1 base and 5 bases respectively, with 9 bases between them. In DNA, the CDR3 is TGTGCCAGCAGCTTAAGGCCTGAACATAATTCACCCCTCCACTTT. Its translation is CASSLRPEHNSPLHF.

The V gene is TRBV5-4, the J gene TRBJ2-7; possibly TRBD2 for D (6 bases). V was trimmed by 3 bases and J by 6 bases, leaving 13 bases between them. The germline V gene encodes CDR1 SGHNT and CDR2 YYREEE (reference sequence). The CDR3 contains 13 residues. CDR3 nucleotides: TGTGCCAGCAGCTCCGCAGGGAGGACCGAGCAGTACTTC. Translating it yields CASSSAGRTEQYF.

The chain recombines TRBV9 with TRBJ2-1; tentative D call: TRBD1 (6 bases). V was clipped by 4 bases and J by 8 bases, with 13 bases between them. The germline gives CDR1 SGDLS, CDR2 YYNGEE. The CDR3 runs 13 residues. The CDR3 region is CASSPHRAYEQFF. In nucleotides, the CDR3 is TGTGCCAGCAGCCCACACAGGGCGTATGAGCAGTTCTTC.

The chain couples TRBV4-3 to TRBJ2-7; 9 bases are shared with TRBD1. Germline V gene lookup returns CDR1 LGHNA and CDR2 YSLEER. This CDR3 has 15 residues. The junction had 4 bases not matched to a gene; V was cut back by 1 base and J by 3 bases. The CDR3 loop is CASSQAPGQGYEQYF. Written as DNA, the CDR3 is TGCGCCAGCAGCCAAGCGCCGGGACAGGGCTACGAGCAGTACTTC.